Listed below are T cell receptor beta chains from one sample, sequenced in a study of T-cell memory formation after mild COVID-19. From the 5' RACE reads, TCRdb called clonotypes with MiXCR, one entry per CDR3 protein. The top ten hold less than 15% of the sample, which has around 410,000 distinct CDR3 sequences, around 22% seen once. Sequencing was done on a sample of PBMCs or a T cell subset sorted from them (not recorded which). These receptors were collected from an adult woman who had mild COVID-19 (a few samples of this study predate the infection). Cell type and time point are not known. CDR3s include the opening cysteine and the closing phenylalanine or tryptophan. The order of the fields is J gene, V gene, D gene, CDR3 length, clone size, CDR3 DNA, CDR3 protein. The D gene is left open where the match is weak. Expanded clones are given a class, and other clones once, few, many or no size at all.

TRBJ1-5,TRBV7-2,NA,16,NA,TGTGCCAGCAGCTTAGTTGGGGGAGGGGGTTATCAGCCCCAGCATTTT,CASSLVGGGGYQPQHF
TRBJ1-6,TRBV6-1,NA,14,few,TGTGCCACCCGGGGAGAGGCTTATAATTCACCCCTCCACTTT,CATRGEAYNSPLHF
TRBJ2-3,TRBV7-9,TRBD2,15,many,TGTGCCAGCAGCCAGATAGCGGGAGCTTCAGATACGCAGTATTTT,CASSQIAGASDTQYF
TRBJ2-1,TRBV20-1,TRBD1,13,few,TGCAGTGCTCCCGGGACAGGTTATTATGAGCAGTTCTTC,CSAPGTGYYEQFF
TRBJ2-3,TRBV24-1,NA,15,few,TGTGCCACCAGTGGACCCCGAGGTCCCACAGATACGCAGTATTTT,CATSGPRGPTDTQYF
TRBJ2-6,TRBV9,NA,19,few,TGTGCCAGCTCACCCCATGACAGCTCTATTACCTCTGGGGCCAACGTCCTGACTTTC,CASSPHDSSITSGANVLTF
TRBJ2-7,TRBV11-3,TRBD1,15,NA,TGTGCCAGCAGCAAGGGACAGGGGGCCTACTACGAGCAGTACTTC,CASSKGQGAYYEQYF
TRBJ2-7,TRBV24-1,NA,15,NA,TGTGCCACCAGTGACCCAATGACCTATTTCTACGAGCAGTACTTC,CATSDPMTYFYEQYF
TRBJ2-7,TRBV3-1,NA,13,many,TGTGCCAGCAGCCGCGGACAGACCTACGAGCAGTACTTC,CASSRGQTYEQYF
TRBJ1-1,TRBV7-9,TRBD1,14,NA,TGTGCCAGCAGCCGGGACAGGATGGACACTGAAGCTTTCTTT,CASSRDRMDTEAFF
TRBJ2-3,TRBV19,NA,12,NA,TGTGCCAGTAGTACCGTACTGGACACGCAGTATTTT,CASSTVLDTQYF
TRBJ2-7,TRBV15,TRBD2,13,NA,TGTGCCACCAGCAGAAAATCGGGAGGCGAGCAGTACTTC,CATSRKSGGEQYF
TRBJ2-3,TRBV4-3,NA,15,few,TGCGCCAGCAGCCAAGATCGTCGGTGGGGATATACGCAGTATTTT,CASSQDRRWGYTQYF
TRBJ2-1,TRBV5-1,NA,15,few,TGCGCCAGCAGCGCCACCACCAGGGGTTACAATGAGCAGTTCTTC,CASSATTRGYNEQFF
TRBJ2-7,TRBV3-1,NA,16,NA,TGTGCCAGCAGCCAAGATAGGGGGGCCATTTTCTACGAGCAGTACTTC,CASSQDRGAIFYEQYF
TRBJ2-7,TRBV19,TRBD2,15,NA,TGTGCCAGTAGTATAGGGCCTAGCGGGAGTTACGAGCAGTACTTC,CASSIGPSGSYEQYF
TRBJ2-2,TRBV19,NA,14,few,TGTGCCAGTAGGCGTGCCTCGAACACCGGGGAGCTGTTTTTT,CASRRASNTGELFF
TRBJ1-1,TRBV4-3,NA,13,NA,TGCGCCAGCAGCCAAGAGGTGAACACTGAAGCTTTCTTT,CASSQEVNTEAFF
TRBJ1-4,TRBV9,NA,15,NA,TGTGCCAGCAGCTCTTCCGGGACGGTAAATGAAAAACTGTTTTTT,CASSSSGTVNEKLFF
TRBJ2-1,TRBV7-9,TRBD2,18,NA,TGTGCCAGCAGCTTAGGACTAGCGGGAAATAAATCCTACAATGAGCAGTTCTTC,CASSLGLAGNKSYNEQFF
TRBJ2-3,TRBV14,NA,13,NA,TGTGCCAGCAGCCCCCTACTAGCTGACACGCAGTATTTT,CASSPLLADTQYF
TRBJ1-5,TRBV7-2,NA,14,NA,TGTGCCAGCAGCCAATCTTATAGCAATCAGCCCCAGCATTTT,CASSQSYSNQPQHF
TRBJ2-7,TRBV9,NA,16,many,TGTGCCAGCAGCCCCCTTGTCCCCGCCACCCTCTACGAGCAGTACTTC,CASSPLVPATLYEQYF
TRBJ2-7,TRBV5-1,TRBD2,15,few,TGCGCCAGCTTCCCCTCTCCGGGACTAGCGGGCGAGCAGTACTTC,CASFPSPGLAGEQYF
TRBJ2-7,TRBV7-9,NA,14,few,TGTGCCAGCAGCTTAACTGGACAGTCCAACGAGCAGTACTTC,CASSLTGQSNEQYF
TRBJ2-7,TRBV6-6,TRBD2,15,many,TGTGCCAGCAGTCCCCGGACTAGCGGGGCTTACGAGCAGTACTTC,CASSPRTSGAYEQYF
TRBJ2-2,TRBV7-9,NA,15,few,TGTGCCAGCAGCTTCCAGGGATGGGACACCGGGGAGCTGTTTTTT,CASSFQGWDTGELFF
TRBJ2-2,TRBV4-1,TRBD1,15,NA,TGCGCCAGCAGCCAGTCAGGGGGCCGGACCGGGGAGCTGTTTTTT,CASSQSGGRTGELFF
TRBJ2-3,TRBV7-3,TRBD2,14,NA,TGTGCCAGCAGTCCGGGACTAGCTTTTGATACGCAGTATTTT,CASSPGLAFDTQYF